The T cell receptor (beta chain) described here comes from a study of T cell responses to AZD1222 COVID-19 vaccine. Study overall: Researchers grouped second doses given at about 4 or about 12 weeks into one pool. The study, taken as a whole, reports: The number of AZD1222 recipients seropositive at baseline was only 6 or 7. CD4 TCRs associated with vaccination spanned spike, dominating at 160-218 and 743-854. There were repertoire samples only from the period after the peak T cell response.

Produced via immunoSEQ multiplex PCR; TCRdb's table is partial and in-frame only. Here the sample spans approximately 35,000 clones, approximately 86% being singletons. The CDR3 covers 15 residues. CDR1 is MNHEY, CDR2 SVGAGI, per germline. V lost 6 bases and J 7 bases, leaving 21 bases between the germline ends. In the case of this clone: As yet, its antigen is unknown.

Sequencing was performed on peripheral blood, taken on day 0 of AZD1222 vaccination. The TCR sequence derives from an adult in good health. The V and J genes are TRBV6-5 and TRBJ1-1; weak D call: TRBD1 (6 bases). Here the CDR3 DNA reads TGTGCCAGCAGACCTCCGGGGGCAGGGAGGGTTGAAGCTTTCTTT. Amino acid sequence: CASRPPGAGRVEAFF.